This section outlines one T cell receptor (beta chain) sequence together with its context. Antigen specificity is unknown. This sample is part of a study of cytomegalovirus exposure and HLA in healthy donors. About the research overall: The Caucasian-associated ancestry cluster held around four fifths of 398 genotyped donors.

Researchers ran the PCR with 60 Vbeta and 13 Jbeta primers. Measured with immunoSEQ multiplex PCR; TCRdb has only the in-frame clones, and not every one. The sample has over 95,000 clones, 74% seen once; the top ten hold 2% to 2.5%. The CDR3 extends over 17 amino acids. Germline V CDR1 and CDR2: SGHDT, YYEEEE. V was clipped by 4 bases and J by 10 bases; unmatched bases: 21. Findings and caveats of the study: Sequencing likely produced, as an artifact, a cluster of highly shared sequence variants.

The source is a human donor in good health. The material sequenced was PBMCs. V gene TRBV5-6 combines with J gene TRBJ1-1; the match to TRBD1 covers 8 bases. The CDR3 DNA is TGTGCCAGCAGCCACCCACGCCACAGGGGGGGTTTACTGGGAGCTTTCTTT. It encodes CASSHPRHRGGLLGAFF.